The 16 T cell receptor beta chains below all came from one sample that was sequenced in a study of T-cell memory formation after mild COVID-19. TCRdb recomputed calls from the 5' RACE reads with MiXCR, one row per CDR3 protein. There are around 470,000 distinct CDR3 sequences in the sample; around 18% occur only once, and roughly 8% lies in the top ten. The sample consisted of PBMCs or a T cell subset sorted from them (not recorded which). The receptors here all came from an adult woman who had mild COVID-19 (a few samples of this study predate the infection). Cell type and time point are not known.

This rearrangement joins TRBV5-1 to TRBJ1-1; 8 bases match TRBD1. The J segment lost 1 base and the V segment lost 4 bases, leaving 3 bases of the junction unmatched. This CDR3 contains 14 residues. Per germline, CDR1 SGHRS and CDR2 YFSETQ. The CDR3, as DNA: TGCGCCAGCAGCGGAGGGACAGGGAACACTGAAGCTTTCTTT. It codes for CASSGGTGNTEAFF. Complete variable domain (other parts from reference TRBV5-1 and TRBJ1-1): KAGVTQTPRYLIKTRGQQVTLSCSPISGHRSVSWYQQTPGQGLQFLFEYFSETQRNKGNFPGRFSGRQFSNSRSEMNVSTLELGDSALYLCASSGGTGNTEAFFGQGTRLTVV.

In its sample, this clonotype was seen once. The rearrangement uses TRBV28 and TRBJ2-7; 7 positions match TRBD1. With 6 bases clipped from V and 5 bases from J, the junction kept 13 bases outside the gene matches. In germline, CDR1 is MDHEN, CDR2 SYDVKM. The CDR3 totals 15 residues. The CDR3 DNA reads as TGTGCCAGCAGGACCCTCGACAGGGTCGGCGACGAGCAGTACTTC. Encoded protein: CASRTLDRVGDEQYF.

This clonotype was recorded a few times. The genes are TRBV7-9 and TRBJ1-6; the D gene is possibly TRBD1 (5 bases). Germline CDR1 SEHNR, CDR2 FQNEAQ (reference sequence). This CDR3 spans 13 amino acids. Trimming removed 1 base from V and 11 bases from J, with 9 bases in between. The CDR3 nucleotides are TGTGCCAGCAGCTTAGGGGGGACGGCACCCCTCCACTTT. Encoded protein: CASSLGGTAPLHF. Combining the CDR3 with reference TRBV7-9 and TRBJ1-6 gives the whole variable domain DTGVSQNPRHKITKRGQNVTFRCDPISEHNRLYWYRQTLGQGPEFLTYFQNEAQLEKSRLLSDRFSAERPKGSFSTLEIQRTEQGDSAMYLCASSLGGTAPLHFGNGTRLTVT.

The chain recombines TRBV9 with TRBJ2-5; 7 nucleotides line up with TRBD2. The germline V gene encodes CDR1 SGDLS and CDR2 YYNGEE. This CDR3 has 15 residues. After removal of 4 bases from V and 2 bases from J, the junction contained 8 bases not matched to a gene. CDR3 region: CASSSKGLRQETQYF. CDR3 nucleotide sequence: TGTGCCAGCAGCTCTAAGGGACTACGTCAAGAGACCCAGTACTTC.

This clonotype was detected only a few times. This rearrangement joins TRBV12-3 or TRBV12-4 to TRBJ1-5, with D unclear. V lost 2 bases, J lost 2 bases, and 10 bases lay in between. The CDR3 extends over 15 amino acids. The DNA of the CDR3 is TGTGCCAGCAGTTTAAGCGGGAATGGCAATCAGCCCCAGCATTTT. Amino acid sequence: CASSLSGNGNQPQHF.

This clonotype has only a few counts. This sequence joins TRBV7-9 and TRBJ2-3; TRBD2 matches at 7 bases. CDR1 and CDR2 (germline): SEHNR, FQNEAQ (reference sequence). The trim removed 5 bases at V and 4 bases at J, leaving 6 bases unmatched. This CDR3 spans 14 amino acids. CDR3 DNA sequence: TGTGCCAGCAGCCCTTCGGGACTACCAGATACGCAGTATTTT. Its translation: CASSPSGLPDTQYF.

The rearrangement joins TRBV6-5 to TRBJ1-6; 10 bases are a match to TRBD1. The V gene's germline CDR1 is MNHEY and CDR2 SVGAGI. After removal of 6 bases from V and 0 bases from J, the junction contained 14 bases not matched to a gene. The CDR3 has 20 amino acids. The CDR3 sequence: CASRGTGEFFGFSYNSPLHF. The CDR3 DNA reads TGTGCCAGCAGAGGGACAGGGGAGTTTTTTGGGTTCTCCTATAATTCACCCCTCCACTTT.

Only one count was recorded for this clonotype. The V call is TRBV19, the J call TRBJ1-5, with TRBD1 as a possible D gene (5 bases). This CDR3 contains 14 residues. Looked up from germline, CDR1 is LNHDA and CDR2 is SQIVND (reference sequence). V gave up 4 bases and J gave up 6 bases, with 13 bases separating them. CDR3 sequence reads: CASSKGLEGQPQHF. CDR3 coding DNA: TGTGCCAGTAGTAAGGGACTCGAGGGTCAGCCCCAGCATTTT.

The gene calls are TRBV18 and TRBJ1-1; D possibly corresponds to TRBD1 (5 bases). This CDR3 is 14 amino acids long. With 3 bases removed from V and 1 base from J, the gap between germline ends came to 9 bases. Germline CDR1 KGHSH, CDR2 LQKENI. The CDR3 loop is CASSPDITNTEAFF. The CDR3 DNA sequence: TGTGCCAGCTCACCGGACATTACGAACACTGAAGCTTTCTTT.

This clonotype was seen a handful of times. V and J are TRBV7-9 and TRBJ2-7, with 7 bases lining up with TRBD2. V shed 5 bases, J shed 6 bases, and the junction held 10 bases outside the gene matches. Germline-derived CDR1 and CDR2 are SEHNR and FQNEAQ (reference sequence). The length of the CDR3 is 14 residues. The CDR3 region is CASSNGGVRGEQYF. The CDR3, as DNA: TGTGCCAGCAGCAATGGGGGGGTCCGCGGCGAGCAGTACTTC.

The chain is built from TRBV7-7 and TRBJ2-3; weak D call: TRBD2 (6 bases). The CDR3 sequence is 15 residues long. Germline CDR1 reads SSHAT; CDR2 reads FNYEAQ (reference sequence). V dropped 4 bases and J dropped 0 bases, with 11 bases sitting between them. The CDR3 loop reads CASSSTRGSTDTQYF. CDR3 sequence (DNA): TGTGCCAGCAGCTCGACCCGGGGGAGCACAGATACGCAGTATTTT.

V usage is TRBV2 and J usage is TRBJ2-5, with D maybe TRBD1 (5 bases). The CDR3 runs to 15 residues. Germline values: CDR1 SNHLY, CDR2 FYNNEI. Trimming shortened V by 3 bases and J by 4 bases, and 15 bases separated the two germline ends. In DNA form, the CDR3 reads TGTGCCAGCAGTGAGTGGTCAGGGATCACAGAGACCCAGTACTTC. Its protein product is CASSEWSGITETQYF.

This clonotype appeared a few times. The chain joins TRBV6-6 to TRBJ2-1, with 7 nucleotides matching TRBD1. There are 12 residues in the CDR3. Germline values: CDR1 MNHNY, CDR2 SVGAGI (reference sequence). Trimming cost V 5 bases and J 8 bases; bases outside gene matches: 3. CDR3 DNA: TGTGCCAGCAGTCCGACAGGGCATGAGCAGTTCTTC. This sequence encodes CASSPTGHEQFF.

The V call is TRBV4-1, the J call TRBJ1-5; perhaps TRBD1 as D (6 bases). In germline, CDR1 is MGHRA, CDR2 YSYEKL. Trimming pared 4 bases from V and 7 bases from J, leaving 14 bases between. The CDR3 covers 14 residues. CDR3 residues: CASSLDRSRQPQHF. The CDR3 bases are TGCGCCAGCAGCCTAGACAGGTCGCGGCAGCCCCAGCATTTT.

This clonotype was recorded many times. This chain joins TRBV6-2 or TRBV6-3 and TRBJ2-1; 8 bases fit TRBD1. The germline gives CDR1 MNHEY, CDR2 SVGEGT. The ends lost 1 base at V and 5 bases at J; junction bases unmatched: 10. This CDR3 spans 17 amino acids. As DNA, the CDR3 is TGTGCCAGCAGTTACTATCTGGCAGGGGGCGCCCACAATGAGCAGTTCTTC. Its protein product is CASSYYLAGGAHNEQFF.

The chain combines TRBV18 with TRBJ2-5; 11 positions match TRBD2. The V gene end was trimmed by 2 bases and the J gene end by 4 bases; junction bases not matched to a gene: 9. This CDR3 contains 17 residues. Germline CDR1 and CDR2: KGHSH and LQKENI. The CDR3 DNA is TGTGCCAGCTCACCATGGACTCCGGGACTAGCGGTAGAGACCCAGTACTTC. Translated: CASSPWTPGLAVETQYF.